This entry lists 2 T cell receptor beta chains sequenced from one sample in a study of blood T cell repertoires in COVID-19. Measured with immunoSEQ multiplex PCR; TCRdb has only the in-frame clones, and not every one. The top ten clones hold over 10% of a sample with 200,000 to 250,000 clones, around 82% of them seen once. Sequencing was performed on peripheral blood. These TCRs come from a human donor in a cohort sampled during active COVID-19.

The rearrangement joins TRBV4-2 to TRBJ2-5; 7 nucleotides match TRBD1. Trimming took 1 base from V and 2 from J; bases not matched to a gene: 7. Germline loops: CDR1 LGHNA, CDR2 YNFKEQ. The CDR3 covers 16 residues. The CDR3 nucleotides are TGTGCCAGCAGCCAAGCCCGGCCGGGACAGCAAGAGACCCAGTACTTC. This sequence encodes CASSQARPGQQETQYF.

The chain couples TRBV7-9 to TRBJ1-2; a possible D gene is TRBD1 (6 bases). From germline, CDR1 is SEHNR and CDR2 FQNEAQ (reference sequence). The CDR3 has 15 residues. V lost 5 bases and J 4 bases, leaving 17 bases between the germline ends. The CDR3: CASSAQRTVSYGYTF. The CDR3 DNA is TGTGCCAGCAGCGCACAGAGGACAGTCTCCTATGGCTACACCTTC. The full variable domain, with the rest looked up from reference TRBV7-9 and TRBJ1-2, is DTGVSQNPRHKITKRGQNVTFRCDPISEHNRLYWYRQTLGQGPEFLTYFQNEAQLEKSRLLSDRFSAERPKGSFSTLEIQRTEQGDSAMYLCASSAQRTVSYGYTFGSGTRLTVV.